The present T cell receptor beta chain was sequenced within a study of CD8+ T cells in alopecia areata. The sequencing template was cDNA reverse transcribed from extracted RNA. Sequenced by immunoSEQ multiplex PCR; TCRdb stores in-frame clones only, minus some. The data contain more than 95,000 clones, roughly 66% of them seen just once; the ten biggest clones take up around 2.7%. The germline gives CDR1 SQVTM, CDR2 ANQGSEA. The V gene lost 7 bases and the J gene lost 2 bases, with 10 bases spanning the gap. This CDR3 comprises 12 residues. The TCR originated in a human donor in good health. Input material: CD4+ T cells sorted from blood. The V gene is TRBV29-1, the J gene TRBJ2-3; D unresolved. Here the CDR3 reads CSEVGNTDTQYF. The DNA for the CDR3 is TGCAGCGAGGTTGGGAACACAGATACGCAGTATTTT.